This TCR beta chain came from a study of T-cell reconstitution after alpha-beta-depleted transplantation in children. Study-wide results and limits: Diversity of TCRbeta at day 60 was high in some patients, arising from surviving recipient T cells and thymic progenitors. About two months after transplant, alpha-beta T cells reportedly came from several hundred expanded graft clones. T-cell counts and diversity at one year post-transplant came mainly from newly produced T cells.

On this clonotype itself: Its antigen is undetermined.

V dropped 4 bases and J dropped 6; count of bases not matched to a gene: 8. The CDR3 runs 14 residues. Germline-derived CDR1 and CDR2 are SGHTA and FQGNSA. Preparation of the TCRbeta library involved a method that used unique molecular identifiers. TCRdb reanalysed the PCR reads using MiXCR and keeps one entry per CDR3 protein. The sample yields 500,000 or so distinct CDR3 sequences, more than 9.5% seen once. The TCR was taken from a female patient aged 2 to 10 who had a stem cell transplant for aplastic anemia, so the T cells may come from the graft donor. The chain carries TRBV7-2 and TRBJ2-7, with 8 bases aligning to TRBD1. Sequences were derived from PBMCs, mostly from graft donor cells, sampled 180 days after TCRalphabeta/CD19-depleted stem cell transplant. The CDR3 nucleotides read TGTGCCAGCAGCTCGCGGGACAGGTTGGGCGAGCAGTACTTC. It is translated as CASSSRDRLGEQYF.